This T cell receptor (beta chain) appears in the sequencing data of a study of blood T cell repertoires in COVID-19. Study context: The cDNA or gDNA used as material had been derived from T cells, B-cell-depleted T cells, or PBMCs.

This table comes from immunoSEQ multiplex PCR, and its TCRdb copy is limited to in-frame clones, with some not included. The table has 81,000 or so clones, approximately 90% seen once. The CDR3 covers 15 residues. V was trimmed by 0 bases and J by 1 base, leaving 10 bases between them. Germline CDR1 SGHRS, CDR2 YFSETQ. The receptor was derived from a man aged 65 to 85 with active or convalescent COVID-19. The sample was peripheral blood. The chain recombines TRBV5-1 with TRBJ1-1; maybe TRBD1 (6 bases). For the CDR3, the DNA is TGCGCCAGCAGCTTGGGTGGACAGTCGAACACTGAAGCTTTCTTT. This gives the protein CASSLGGQSNTEAFF.